The next 16 T cell receptor beta chains were all read from a single sample in a study of cytomegalovirus exposure and HLA in healthy donors. The PCR employed 60 Vbeta primers together with 13 Jbeta primers. Using immunoSEQ multiplex PCR, the repertoire was profiled, and TCRdb retains in-frame clones only, with some absent. This table holds over 110,000 clones, approximately 80% found once. The specimen was PBMCs. The origin of the receptors is a female donor in good health and CMV-seronegative.

The chain couples TRBV6-1 to TRBJ1-5; tentatively, D is TRBD1 (6 bases). Trimming took off 5 bases at V and 5 bases at J, with 13 bases between the two ends. CDR1 and CDR2 (germline): MNHNS, SASEGT. CDR3 size: 14 residues. CDR3 nucleotides: TGTGCCAGCAGTCTCCGGACAGTTCATCAGCCCCAGCATTTT. It is translated as CASSLRTVHQPQHF.

The V gene is TRBV6-5, the J gene TRBJ1-3, with 7 bases aligning to TRBD1. From germline, CDR1 is MNHEY and CDR2 SVGAGI. The V segment lost 5 bases and the J segment 2 bases; nucleotides outside the gene matches: 0. This CDR3 has 13 residues. The CDR3 reads CASSDRAGNTIYF. As DNA, the CDR3 is TGTGCCAGCAGTGACAGGGCTGGAAACACCATATATTTT.

This clone was counted only a few times. V and J are TRBV10-3 and TRBJ1-1, with TRBD1 matching 7 bases. J lost 4 bases, V lost 7 bases, and 6 bases had no gene match. The CDR3 extends over 13 amino acids. The V gene's germline CDR1 is ENHRY and CDR2 SYGVKD. In DNA form, the CDR3 reads TGTGCCATCAAGGGAGCAGGGGGCACTGAAGCTTTCTTT. This encodes CAIKGAGGTEAFF.

This chain joins TRBV6-5 and TRBJ1-4; weak D call: TRBD1 (5 bases). V shed 1 base and J shed 7 bases, with 7 bases lying between them. Germline V gives CDR1 MNHEY, CDR2 SVGAGI. The CDR3 covers 13 residues. The CDR3 DNA sequence: TGTGCCAGCAGTTACTACCAGGGTGAAAAACTGTTTTTT. This gives the protein CASSYYQGEKLFF.

This sequence joins TRBV11-1 and TRBJ2-5, with TRBD1 matching 10 bases. Germline CDR1 and CDR2: SGHAT and FQDESV (reference sequence). Unmatched junction bases numbered 6, after V lost 3 bases and J lost 5 bases. This CDR3 spans 15 amino acids. CDR3 amino acids: CASSFDRGQGETQYF. CDR3 sequence (DNA): TGTGCCAGCAGCTTCGACAGGGGGCAGGGGGAGACCCAGTACTTC.

Note on this clone: The sample has other DNA sequences that encode this CDR3 too. The chain uses TRBV19 and TRBJ2-5, with TRBD1 matching over 7 bases. CDR1 and CDR2 from the germline V gene are LNHDA and SQIVND (reference sequence). V was clipped by 3 bases and J by 7 bases; unmatched bases: 8. The CDR3 sequence is 14 residues long. The CDR3 DNA follows: TGTGCCAGTAGTATCCGGGACAGAACTGTGACCCAGTACTTC. Translating it yields CASSIRDRTVTQYF.

The rearrangement joins TRBV19 to TRBJ2-1, with 13 bases aligning to TRBD2. V shed 4 bases, J shed 8 bases, and the junction held 5 bases outside the gene matches. The CDR3 consists of 15 residues. Germline CDR1 is LNHDA and CDR2 is SQIVND (reference sequence). The chain's CDR3 is CASSNGLAGEDEQFF. CDR3 DNA sequence: TGTGCCAGTAGTAACGGACTAGCGGGAGAGGATGAGCAGTTCTTC.

The rearrangement links TRBV5-1 to TRBJ1-4, with D perhaps matching TRBD1 (5 bases). Germline CDR1 and CDR2: SGHRS and YFSETQ. V shed 3 bases and J shed 4 bases, with 7 bases lying between them. This CDR3 is built from 13 residues. Here the CDR3 DNA reads TGCGCCAGCAGCTCGGGGGTTAATGAAAAACTGTTTTTT. This gives the protein CASSSGVNEKLFF.

The J gene is TRBJ1-1, the V gene TRBV30; D gene ambiguous. Germline CDR1 is GTSNPN and CDR2 is SVGIG (reference sequence). There are 15 residues in the CDR3. The V end was cut by 2 bases, the J end by 5 bases, with 18 bases between. In nucleotides, the CDR3 is TGTGCCTGGAGTTCTCCGGGCCTTTGGAGGACTGAAGCTTTCTTT. It encodes CAWSSPGLWRTEAFF.

This sequence joins TRBV28 and TRBJ1-1; 7 bases agree with TRBD1. With 5 bases clipped from V and 1 base from J, the junction kept 7 bases outside the gene matches. The germline V gene has CDR1 MDHEN and CDR2 SYDVKM. CDR3 length: 15 amino acids. CDR3 bases: TGTGCCAGCAGTCCCCGAGGGACAGCGAACACTGAAGCTTTCTTT. Its translation is CASSPRGTANTEAFF.

The chain couples TRBV7-8 to TRBJ2-2; possible D gene TRBD1, 5 bases. V was pared by 0 bases and J by 1 base, with 6 bases between. The V gene's germline CDR1 is SGHVS and CDR2 FQNEAQ. This CDR3 has 15 amino acids. CDR3 sequence reads: CASSLAGLNTGELFF. The CDR3 DNA reads as TGTGCCAGCAGCTTAGCGGGGCTGAACACCGGGGAGCTGTTTTTT. Variable domain in full (rest from reference TRBV7-8 and TRBJ2-2): GAGVSQSPRYKVAKRGQDVALRCDPISGHVSLFWYQQALGQGPEFLTYFQNEAQLDKSGLPSDRFFAERPEGSVSTLKIQRTQQEDSAVYLCASSLAGLNTGELFFGEGSRLTVL.

The V and J genes are TRBV27 and TRBJ2-7; 13 bases are a match to TRBD2. This CDR3 is 16 amino acids long. Germline lookup yields CDR1 MNHEY and CDR2 SMNVEV (reference sequence). J gave up 3 bases and V 5 bases, and 7 bases lay outside the gene matches. For the CDR3, the DNA is TGTGCCAGCAGTGGACCAGGGACTAGCGGGATCTACGAGCAGTACTTC. It codes for CASSGPGTSGIYEQYF.

The CDR3 loop reads CASSQELGSNYGYTF. In nucleotides, the CDR3 is TGTGCCAGCAGCCAAGAATTGGGCTCGAACTATGGCTACACCTTC. The chain joins TRBV14 to TRBJ1-2, with unresolved D. CDR3 size: 15 residues. The V end was cut by 0 bases, the J end by 2 bases, with 10 bases between. The germline CDR1 and CDR2 sequences are SGHDN and FVKESK.

This chain links TRBV4-1 with TRBJ2-5, with D perhaps matching TRBD2 (6 bases). CDR3 length equals 16 residues. Trimming left V 0 bases short and J 0 bases short, with 11 bases between. Per the germline V gene, CDR1 is MGHRA and CDR2 is YSYEKL. CDR3 sequence (DNA): TGCGCCAGCAGCCAAGATTCAGGAGGGTACCAAGAGACCCAGTACTTC. It encodes CASSQDSGGYQETQYF.

This clone has only one observation. This specimen includes other DNA sequences encoding the same CDR3. V gene TRBV27 combines with J gene TRBJ2-3; TRBD2 matches 8 bases. V trimming: 5 bases; J trimming: 0 bases; junction bases outside the gene matches: 7. The CDR3 runs 16 residues. CDR1 and CDR2 (germline): MNHEY, SMNVEV (reference sequence). CDR3 coding DNA: TGTGCCAGCAGTCCCGGCGGGGGGCCTAGCACAGATACGCAGTATTTT. This sequence encodes CASSPGGGPSTDTQYF.

The V gene is TRBV5-4, the J gene TRBJ2-3; TRBD2 is a possible D gene (7 bases). The CDR3 contains 16 residues. V was cut by 4 bases and J by 0 bases, with 15 bases left in between. Germline assignment: CDR1 SGHNT and CDR2 YYREEE (reference sequence). This chain's CDR3 is CASSGRGAVSTDTQYF. The CDR3 nucleotides read TGTGCCAGCAGCGGTCGGGGGGCGGTCAGCACAGATACGCAGTATTTT. The variable domain in full, with the rest retrieved from reference TRBV5-4 and TRBJ2-3, is ETGVTQSPTHLIKTRGQQVTLRCSSQSGHNTVSWYQQALGQGPQFIFQYYREEENGRGNFPPRFSGLQFPNYSSELNVNALELDDSALYLCASSGRGAVSTDTQYFGPGTRLTVL.